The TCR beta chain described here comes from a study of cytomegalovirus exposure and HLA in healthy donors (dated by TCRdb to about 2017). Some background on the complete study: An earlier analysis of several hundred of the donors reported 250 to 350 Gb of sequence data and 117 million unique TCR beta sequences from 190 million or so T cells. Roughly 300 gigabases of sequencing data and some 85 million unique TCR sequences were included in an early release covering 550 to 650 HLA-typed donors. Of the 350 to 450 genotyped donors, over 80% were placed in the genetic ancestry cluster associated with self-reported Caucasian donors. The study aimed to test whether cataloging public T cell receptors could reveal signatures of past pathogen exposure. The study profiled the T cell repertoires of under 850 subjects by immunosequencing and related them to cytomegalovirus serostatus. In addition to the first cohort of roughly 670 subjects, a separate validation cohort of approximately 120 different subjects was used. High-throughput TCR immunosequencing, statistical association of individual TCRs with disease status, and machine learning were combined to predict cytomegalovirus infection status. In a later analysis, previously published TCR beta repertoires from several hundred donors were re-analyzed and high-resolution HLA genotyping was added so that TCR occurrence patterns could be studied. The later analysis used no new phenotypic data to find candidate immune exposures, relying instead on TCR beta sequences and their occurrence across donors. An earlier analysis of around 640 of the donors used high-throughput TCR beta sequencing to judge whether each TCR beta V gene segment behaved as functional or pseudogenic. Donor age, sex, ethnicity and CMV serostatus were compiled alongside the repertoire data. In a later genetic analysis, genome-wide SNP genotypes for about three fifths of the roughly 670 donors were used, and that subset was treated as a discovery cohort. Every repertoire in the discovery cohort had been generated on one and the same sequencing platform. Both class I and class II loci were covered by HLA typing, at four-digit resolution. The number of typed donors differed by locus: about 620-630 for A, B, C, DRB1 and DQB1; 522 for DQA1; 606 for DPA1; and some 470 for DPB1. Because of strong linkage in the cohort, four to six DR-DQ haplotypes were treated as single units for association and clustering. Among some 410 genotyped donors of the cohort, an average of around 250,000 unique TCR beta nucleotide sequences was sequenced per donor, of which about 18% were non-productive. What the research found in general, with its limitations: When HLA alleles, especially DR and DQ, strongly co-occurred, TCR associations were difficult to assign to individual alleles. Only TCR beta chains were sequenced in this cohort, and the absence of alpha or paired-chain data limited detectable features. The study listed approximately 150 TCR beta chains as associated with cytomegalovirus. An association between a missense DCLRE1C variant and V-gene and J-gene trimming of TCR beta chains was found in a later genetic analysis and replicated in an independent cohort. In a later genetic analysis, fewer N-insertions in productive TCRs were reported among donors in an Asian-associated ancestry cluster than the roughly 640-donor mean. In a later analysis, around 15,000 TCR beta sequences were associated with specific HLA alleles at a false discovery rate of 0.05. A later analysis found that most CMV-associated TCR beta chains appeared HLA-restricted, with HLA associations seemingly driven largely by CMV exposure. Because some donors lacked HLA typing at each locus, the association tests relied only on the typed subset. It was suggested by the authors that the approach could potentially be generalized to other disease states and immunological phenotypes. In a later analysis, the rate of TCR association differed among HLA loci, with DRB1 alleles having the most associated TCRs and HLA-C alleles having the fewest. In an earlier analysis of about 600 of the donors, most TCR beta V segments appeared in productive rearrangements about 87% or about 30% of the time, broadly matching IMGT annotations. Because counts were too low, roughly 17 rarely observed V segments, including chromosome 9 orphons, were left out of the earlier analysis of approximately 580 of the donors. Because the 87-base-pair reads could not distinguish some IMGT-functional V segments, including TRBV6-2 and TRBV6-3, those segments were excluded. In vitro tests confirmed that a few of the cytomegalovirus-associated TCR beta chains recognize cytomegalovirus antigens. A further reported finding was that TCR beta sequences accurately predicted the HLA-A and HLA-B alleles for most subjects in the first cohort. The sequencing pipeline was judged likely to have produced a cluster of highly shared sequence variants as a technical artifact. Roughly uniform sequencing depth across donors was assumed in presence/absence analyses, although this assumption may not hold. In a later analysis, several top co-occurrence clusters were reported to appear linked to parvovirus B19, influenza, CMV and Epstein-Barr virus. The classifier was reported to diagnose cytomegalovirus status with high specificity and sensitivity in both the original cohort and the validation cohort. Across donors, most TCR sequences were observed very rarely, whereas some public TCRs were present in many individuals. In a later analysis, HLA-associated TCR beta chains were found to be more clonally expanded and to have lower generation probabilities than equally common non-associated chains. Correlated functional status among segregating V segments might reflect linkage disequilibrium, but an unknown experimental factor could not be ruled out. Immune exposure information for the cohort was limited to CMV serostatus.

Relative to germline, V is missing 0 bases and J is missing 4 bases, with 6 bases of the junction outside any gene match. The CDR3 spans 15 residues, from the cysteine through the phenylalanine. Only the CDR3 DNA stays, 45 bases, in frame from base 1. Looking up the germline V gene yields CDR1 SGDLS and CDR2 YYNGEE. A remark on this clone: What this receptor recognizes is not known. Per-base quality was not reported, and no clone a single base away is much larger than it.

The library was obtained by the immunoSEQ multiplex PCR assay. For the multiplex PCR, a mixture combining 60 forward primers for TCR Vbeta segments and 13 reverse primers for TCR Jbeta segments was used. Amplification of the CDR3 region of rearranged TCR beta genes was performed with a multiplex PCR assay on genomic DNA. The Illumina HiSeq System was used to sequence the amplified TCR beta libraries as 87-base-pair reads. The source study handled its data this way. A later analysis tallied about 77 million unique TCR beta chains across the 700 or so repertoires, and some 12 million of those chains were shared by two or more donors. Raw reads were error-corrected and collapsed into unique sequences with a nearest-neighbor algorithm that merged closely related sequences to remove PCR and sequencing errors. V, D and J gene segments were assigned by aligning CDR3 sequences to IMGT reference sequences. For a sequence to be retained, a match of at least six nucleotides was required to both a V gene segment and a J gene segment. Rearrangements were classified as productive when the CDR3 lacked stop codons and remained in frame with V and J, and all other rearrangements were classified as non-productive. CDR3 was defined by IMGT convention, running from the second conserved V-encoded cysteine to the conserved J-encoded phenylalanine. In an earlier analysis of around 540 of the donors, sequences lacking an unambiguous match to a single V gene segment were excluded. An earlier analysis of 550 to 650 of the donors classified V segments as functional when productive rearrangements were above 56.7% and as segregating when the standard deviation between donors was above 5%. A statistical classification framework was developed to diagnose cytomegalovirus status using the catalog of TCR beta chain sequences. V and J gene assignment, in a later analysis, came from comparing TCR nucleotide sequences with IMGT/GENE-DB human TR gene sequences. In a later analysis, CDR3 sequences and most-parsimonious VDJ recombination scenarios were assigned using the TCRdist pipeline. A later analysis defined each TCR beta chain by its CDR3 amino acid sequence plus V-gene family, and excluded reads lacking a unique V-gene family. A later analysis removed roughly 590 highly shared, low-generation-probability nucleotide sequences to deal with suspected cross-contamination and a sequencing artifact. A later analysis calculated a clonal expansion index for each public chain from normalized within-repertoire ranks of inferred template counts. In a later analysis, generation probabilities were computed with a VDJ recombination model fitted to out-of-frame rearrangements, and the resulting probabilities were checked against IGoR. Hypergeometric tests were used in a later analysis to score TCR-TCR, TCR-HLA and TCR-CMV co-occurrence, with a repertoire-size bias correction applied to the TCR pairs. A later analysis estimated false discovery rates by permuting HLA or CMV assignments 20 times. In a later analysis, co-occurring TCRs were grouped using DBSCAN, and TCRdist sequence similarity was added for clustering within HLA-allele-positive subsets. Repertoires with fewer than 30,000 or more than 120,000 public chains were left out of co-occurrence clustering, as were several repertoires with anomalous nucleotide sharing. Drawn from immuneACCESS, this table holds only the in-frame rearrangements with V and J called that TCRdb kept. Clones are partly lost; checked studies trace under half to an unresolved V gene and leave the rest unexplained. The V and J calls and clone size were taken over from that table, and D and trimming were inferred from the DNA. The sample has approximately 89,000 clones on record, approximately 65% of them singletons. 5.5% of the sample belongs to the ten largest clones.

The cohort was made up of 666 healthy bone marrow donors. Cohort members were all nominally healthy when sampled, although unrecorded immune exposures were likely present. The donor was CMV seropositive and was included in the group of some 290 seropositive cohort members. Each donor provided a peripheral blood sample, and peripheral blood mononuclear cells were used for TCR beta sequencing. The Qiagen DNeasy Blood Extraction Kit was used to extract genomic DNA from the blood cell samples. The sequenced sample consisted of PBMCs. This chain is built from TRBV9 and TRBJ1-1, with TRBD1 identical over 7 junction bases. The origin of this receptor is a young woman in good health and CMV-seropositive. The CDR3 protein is CASSVAGGGGTEAFF. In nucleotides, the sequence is TGTGCCAGCAGCGTAGCTGGAGGGGGCGGCACTGAAGCTTTCTTT.